These 2 T cell receptor beta chains originate from one sample sequenced in a study of CD8+ T cells in alopecia areata. The authors extracted RNA and reverse transcribed it into cDNA as the sequencing template. The data were produced by immunoSEQ multiplex PCR, yet TCRdb's version contains in-frame clones alone and is incomplete. This table has about 87,000 clones, around three quarters appearing once. Specified treatment: oral pan-JAK inhibitor, 5-10 mg twice daily. This specimen consisted of CD8+ T cells sorted from blood, obtained at week 44, from a patient treated with tofacitinib. The receptors originated from a human donor with alopecia areata.

V usage is TRBV19 and J usage is TRBJ2-7; 7 bases line up with TRBD1. Germline-derived CDR1 and CDR2 are LNHDA and SQIVND (reference sequence). Trimming took 5 bases from V and 4 from J; bases not matched to a gene: 5. The CDR3 length is 13 residues. The CDR3 nucleotides are TGTGCCAGTAGTCCCGCGACAGGGTACGAGCAGTACTTC. Translating gives CASSPATGYEQYF.

The chain links TRBV25-1 to TRBJ1-1; D may be TRBD1 (6 bases). Trimming removed 1 base from V and 8 bases from J, with 11 bases in between. Germline CDR1 MGHDK, CDR2 SYGVNS. CDR3 size: 13 residues. CDR3 bases: TGTGCCAGCAGTGAATCAGGGACATCCGAAGCTTTCTTT. Translation: CASSESGTSEAFF. The variable domain in full, with the rest retrieved from reference TRBV25-1 and TRBJ1-1, is EADIYQTPRYLVIGTGKKITLECSQTMGHDKMYWYQQDPGMELHLIHYSYGVNSTEKGDLSSESTVSRIRTEHFPLTLESARPSHTSQYLCASSESGTSEAFFGQGTRLTVV.